The 32 T cell receptor beta chains in this list originate from one sample, sequenced in a study of T cell repertoires in cytomegalovirus infection (dated by TCRdb to 2018 to 2020). The sequencer was an Illumina HiSeq 1500. TCRdb cleaned the public reads at Q25 with fastp, built clones with MiXCR and kept in-frame beta chains. Each entry is one CDR3 protein sequence, shown with its most common DNA and genes. This sample comprises under 850,000 distinct CDR3 sequences, less than 40% of them detected only once. The leading ten clones occupy under 3% of the sample. Sequencing used PBMCs. These receptors all stem from a human donor in good health (CMV status not recorded). Some clones in this sample may be carry-over from other donors' samples.

The chain employs TRBV7-2 and TRBJ1-2, with D maybe TRBD1 (6 bases). Trimming took 5 bases from V and 4 from J, leaving 20 bases between them. Germline CDR1 and CDR2: SGHTA and FQGNSA. The CDR3 runs 16 residues. CDR3 in DNA: TGTGCCAGCAGCCTTCATACAGGGTTCCCTTCCTATGGCTACACCTTC. Amino acids: CASSLHTGFPSYGYTF.

About this clonotype: A junction end diverges from the germline sequence, so it may reflect a read error. V and J are TRBV6-6 and TRBJ1-3; D not certain. The CDR3 has 13 residues. Germline V gene lookup returns CDR1 MNHNY and CDR2 SVGAGI (reference sequence). The CDR3 here is CMAEDLSGNTIYF. DNA of the CDR3: TGCATGGCGGAGGACCTCTCTGGAAACACCATATATTTT.

V usage is TRBV6-1 and J usage is TRBJ2-1, with a weak D call TRBD1 (6 bases). This CDR3 spans 16 amino acids. The V gene's germline CDR1 is MNHNS and CDR2 SASEGT. The ends were cut back, 5 bases at V and 0 bases at J, with 14 bases in the middle. CDR3 sequence: CASSRDRTFSYNEQFF. The CDR3 coding sequence is TGTGCCAGCAGTAGAGACAGGACCTTCTCCTACAATGAGCAGTTCTTC.

The V gene is TRBV6-6, the J gene TRBJ1-2; 9 bases are a match to TRBD1. The CDR3 sequence is 15 residues long. From germline, CDR1 is MNHNY and CDR2 SVGAGI (reference sequence). V lost 0 bases to trimming and J lost 7 bases; unmatched junction nucleotides: 6. The CDR3 sequence is CASSYSWTGDRGYTF. DNA for the CDR3: TGTGCCAGCAGTTACTCGTGGACAGGGGATCGTGGCTACACCTTC.

This clonotype appeared a few times. The genes are TRBV28 and TRBJ1-2; no clear D. The germline V and J ends were trimmed by 6 bases and 8 bases, with 16 bases remaining between them. Per germline, CDR1 MDHEN and CDR2 SYDVKM. The CDR3 runs 13 residues. The CDR3 here is CASSPDPFRGYTF. The CDR3 nucleotides read TGTGCCAGCAGCCCGGACCCATTTAGAGGCTACACCTTC.

As concerns this clonotype: One base away lies a much larger clone, so this may be a sequencing read error. The CDR3 carries no conserved terminal phenylalanine or tryptophan, so it likely arises from a read error. The chain couples TRBV20-1 to TRBJ2-7; D possibly corresponds to TRBD2 (6 bases). Trimming took off 1 base at V and 0 bases at J, with 13 bases between the two ends. Germline V gene data show CDR1 as DFQATT and CDR2 as SNEGSKA (reference sequence). The CDR3 is made up of 15 amino acids. The CDR3 bases are TGCAGTGCTAGAGGCGGGGTCCGATCCTCCTACGAGCAGTACTTA. This translates into CSARGGVRSSYEQYL.

A note on this clonotype: A much larger clone sits a single nucleotide away, making a read error possible. Likely a read error: the CDR3 ends without its conserved phenylalanine or tryptophan. The chain is built from TRBV7-2 and TRBJ2-7; D not resolved. Germline V gene lookup returns CDR1 SGHTA and CDR2 FQGNSA. V dropped 1 base and J dropped 5 bases, with 15 bases sitting between them. The CDR3 is 15 residues long. The CDR3: CASSLGPPPDHEQYC. CDR3 DNA sequence: TGTGCCAGCAGCTTAGGACCCCCCCCTGATCACGAGCAGTACTGC.

This chain connects TRBV27 to TRBJ1-1; D perhaps matches TRBD1 (5 bases). The V end was cut by 8 bases, the J end by 0 bases, with 19 bases between. The germline V gene encodes CDR1 MNHEY and CDR2 SMNVEV (reference sequence). The CDR3 has 16 amino acids. CDR3 residues: CASGSNNRFMNTEAFF. DNA for the CDR3: TGTGCCAGCGGGTCTAATAACAGGTTCATGAACACTGAAGCTTTCTTT.

This clonotype has a handful of counts. The rearrangement uses TRBV7-9 and TRBJ1-1; D unresolved. The germline V gene encodes CDR1 SEHNR and CDR2 FQNEAQ (reference sequence). V was clipped by 2 bases and J by 5 bases, with 12 bases between them. The CDR3 consists of 14 residues. This chain's CDR3 is CASSLYPGRTEAFF. The CDR3 nucleotides are TGTGCCAGCAGCTTATATCCGGGTCGAACTGAAGCTTTCTTT.

This sequence joins TRBV29-1 and TRBJ2-1, with D perhaps TRBD1 or TRBD2 (5 bases each). Trimming took 7 bases from V and 8 from J, leaving 21 bases between them. The CDR3 has 14 residues. Germline V gives CDR1 SQVTM, CDR2 ANQGSEA. CDR3 sequence: CSAPGAGFFDEQFF. For the CDR3, the DNA is TGCAGCGCACCCGGGGCAGGGTTTTTCGATGAGCAGTTCTTC.

This clonotype was counted between two and nine times. The rearrangement joins TRBV10-3 to TRBJ2-7, with 8 bases lining up with TRBD1. In germline, CDR1 is ENHRY, CDR2 SYGVKD. The CDR3 covers 12 residues. Trimming took 5 bases from V and 7 from J; bases not matched to a gene: 4. The CDR3, as DNA: TGTGCCATCAGTCAGGGGGCGGGGGAGCAGTACTTC. Protein: CAISQGAGEQYF.

This rearrangement joins TRBV20-1 to TRBJ1-1; a weak D match, TRBD1 (6 bases). In germline, CDR1 is DFQATT, CDR2 SNEGSKA (reference sequence). Trimming took off 6 bases at V and 5 bases at J, with 13 bases between the two ends. The CDR3 runs to 12 residues. The CDR3 reads CSAKDSWTEAFF. The CDR3 DNA reads TGCAGTGCGAAGGACAGCTGGACTGAAGCTTTCTTT.

The genes are TRBV12-3 or TRBV12-4 and TRBJ2-3; 7 bases are a match to TRBD2. The ends lost 3 bases at V and 1 base at J; junction bases unmatched: 7. The CDR3 has 16 amino acids. The CDR3 DNA is TGTGCCAGCAGTTTGAGGAGCCTAGCGGGCACAGATACGCAGTATTTT. Amino acid sequence: CASSLRSLAGTDTQYF.

This clonotype was seen more than once but under ten times. The rearrangement links TRBV6-8 to TRBJ2-5; 9 bases line up with TRBD2. V shed 7 bases, J shed 3 bases, and the junction held 9 bases outside the gene matches. The CDR3 consists of 15 residues. Germline V gives CDR1 MNHGY, CDR2 SAAAGT. As DNA, the CDR3 is TGTGCCAGCATGGAAGGGGCTAGCGGGAAAGAGACCCAGTACTTC. Amino acids: CASMEGASGKETQYF.

V usage is TRBV12-3 or TRBV12-4 and J usage is TRBJ2-3, with TRBD2 matching 10 bases. The CDR3 length is 14 residues. The V and J ends lost 7 bases and 2 bases, in that order; junction bases with no gene match: 3. The CDR3 nucleotides are TGTGCCAGCAACCTAGCGGGGGACACAGATACGCAGTATTTT. Protein sequence: CASNLAGDTDTQYF.

The rearrangement links TRBV19 to TRBJ1-1; D unresolved. The V gene lost 3 bases and the J gene lost 7 bases, with 9 bases spanning the gap. The CDR3 totals 12 residues. Germline CDR1 and CDR2: LNHDA and SQIVND (reference sequence). The CDR3 region is CASSMTAVEAFF. In DNA form, the CDR3 reads TGTGCCAGTAGTATGACGGCAGTTGAAGCTTTCTTT.

For this clonotype: Sequence at one end of the junction differs from germline and may be a read error. CDR3 DNA: TGTGCCTGCAGGGAGGGCGGGAGGGGCACTGAAGCTTTCTTT. It specifies CACREGGRGTEAFF. The J gene is TRBJ1-1, the V gene TRBV28; D may be TRBD1 (5 bases). The CDR3 consists of 14 residues. Germline V gene data show CDR1 as MDHEN and CDR2 as SYDVKM.

This clonotype was seen a few times. The V gene is TRBV7-8, the J gene TRBJ2-1; D not certain. Trimming shortened V by 2 bases and J by 4 bases, and 18 bases separated the two germline ends. CDR1 is SGHVS and CDR2 is FQNEAQ in the germline V gene. This CDR3 has 17 residues. CDR3 protein: CASSLRGGVAAYNEQFF. The CDR3 DNA sequence: TGTGCCAGCAGCTTACGAGGTGGGGTAGCAGCTTACAATGAGCAGTTCTTC.

As DNA, the CDR3 is TGTGCTAGTGGATGGGGAAGAAACACCATATATTTT. Its protein product is CASGWGRNTIYF. The rearrangement joins TRBV12-5 to TRBJ1-3; D remains unclear. CDR1 is LGHNT and CDR2 is FRNRAP in the germline V gene. The V gene lost 6 bases and the J gene lost 5 bases, with 8 bases spanning the gap. CDR3 size: 12 residues.

This clonotype was counted many times. V and J are TRBV7-2 and TRBJ2-3; 10 bases fit TRBD2. The V and J ends lost 4 bases and 4 bases, in that order; junction bases with no gene match: 8. Germline values: CDR1 SGHTA, CDR2 FQGNSA. The CDR3 totals 16 residues. CDR3 nucleotide sequence: TGTGCCAGCAGCTGGGCGGGACTAGCGTTCGCAGATACGCAGTATTTT. Its translation: CASSWAGLAFADTQYF.

This clonotype was detected a few times. The rearrangement links TRBV10-3 to TRBJ2-1, with 7 bases lining up with TRBD2. The CDR3 contains 19 residues. The V gene end was trimmed by 4 bases and the J gene end by 0 bases; junction bases not matched to a gene: 15. The germline CDR1 and CDR2 sequences are ENHRY and SYGVKD. CDR3 sequence reads: CAISVGGRGGPSSYNEQFF. DNA for the CDR3: TGTGCCATCAGTGTTGGGGGACGCGGGGGACCCTCCTCCTACAATGAGCAGTTCTTC.

The chain carries TRBV2 and TRBJ2-7; TRBD2 agrees at 7 bases. With V trimmed by 1 base and J by 1 base, 10 bases remained unmatched. Per the germline V gene, CDR1 is SNHLY and CDR2 is FYNNEI. This CDR3 contains 17 residues. The CDR3 loop reads CASSEGHGGLDSYEQYF. The CDR3 DNA is TGTGCCAGCAGTGAAGGACACGGGGGGTTGGATTCCTACGAGCAGTACTTC.

On this clonotype: Since the CDR3 does not end with the conserved phenylalanine or tryptophan, this likely comes from a read error. The chain combines TRBV29-1 with TRBJ2-7, with D hard to call. The CDR3 is made up of 14 amino acids. Germline loops: CDR1 SQVTM, CDR2 ANQGSEA. The V end was cut by 0 bases, the J end by 2 bases, with 11 bases between. CDR3 region: CSVEDFGNTYEQYL. CDR3 sequence (DNA): TGCAGCGTTGAAGATTTTGGGAATACCTACGAGCAGTACTTA.

This clonotype has only a few counts. The chain recombines TRBV5-6 with TRBJ2-3; the D is unclear. Germline V lookup: CDR1 SGHDT, CDR2 YYEEEE. Trimming pared 2 bases from V and 1 base from J, leaving 11 bases between. The CDR3 has 15 residues. The CDR3: CASSFTRLGTDTQYF. CDR3 coding DNA: TGTGCCAGCAGCTTTACGAGGTTGGGCACAGATACGCAGTATTTT. Complete variable domain (other parts from reference TRBV5-6 and TRBJ2-3): DAGVTQSPTHLIKTRGQQVTLRCSPKSGHDTVSWYQQALGQGPQFIFQYYEEEERQRGNFPDRFSGHQFPNYSSELNVNALLLGDSALYLCASSFTRLGTDTQYFGPGTRLTVL.

This clonotype was picked up one time. In this CDR3 the conserved last residue, phenylalanine or tryptophan, is missing, so a read error is likely. The chain carries TRBV6-2 or TRBV6-3 and TRBJ2-7; D gene uncertain. Germline CDR1 and CDR2: MNHEY and SVGEGT. V gave up 2 bases and J gave up 4 bases, with 6 bases separating them. The CDR3 totals 12 residues. The CDR3 nucleotides are TGTGCCAGCAGTTACGAGGAATACGAGCAGTACTGC. Translated, it gives CASSYEEYEQYC.

This chain joins TRBV7-3 and TRBJ2-6; possibly TRBD1 for D (6 bases). The V gene's germline CDR1 is SGHTA and CDR2 FQGTGA. V was shortened by 5 bases and J by 2 bases, with 10 bases between the two germline ends. This CDR3 is 15 amino acids long. The chain's CDR3 is CASSPQGPGANVLTF. CDR3 nucleotides: TGTGCCAGCAGCCCACAGGGCCCTGGGGCCAACGTCCTGACTTTC.

This clonotype has only a few counts. V is TRBV5-1 and J is TRBJ1-1; D uncertain. The CDR3 has 14 residues. Between the trimmed V and J ends, which lost 0 bases and 0 bases, there was a span of 6 bases. Per germline, CDR1 SGHRS and CDR2 YFSETQ. The CDR3 bases are TGCGCCAGCAGCTTGGGTTTCTTGAACACTGAAGCTTTCTTT. Amino acid sequence: CASSLGFLNTEAFF.

In its sample, this clonotype was seen once. The V gene is TRBV20-1, the J gene TRBJ2-7, with D perhaps TRBD2 (5 bases). The CDR3 sequence is 11 residues long. Germline V gives CDR1 DFQATT, CDR2 SNEGSKA (reference sequence). Trimming shortened V by 2 bases and J by 5 bases, and 7 bases separated the two germline ends. The CDR3 DNA reads TGCAGTGCTAGACACGGGAACGAGCAGTACTTC. Residues: CSARHGNEQYF.

Note on this clonotype: One end of the junction varies from germline; a read error may be responsible. V usage is TRBV7-6 and J usage is TRBJ2-1; TRBD2 matches 8 bases. The CDR3 length is 15 residues. Germline CDR1 is SGHVS and CDR2 is FNYEAQ. The CDR3 reads CASSFIAGSNNDQFF. The DNA for the CDR3 is TGTGCCAGCAGCTTTATAGCGGGATCTAACAATGATCAGTTCTTC. Combining the CDR3 with reference TRBV7-6 and TRBJ2-1 gives the whole variable domain GAGVSQSPRYKVTKRGQDVALRCDPISGHVSLYWYRQALGQGPEFLTYFNYEAQQDKSGLPNDRFSAERPEGSISTLTIQRTEQRDSAMYRCASSFIAGSNNDQFFGPGTRLTVL.

This clonotype showed up many times. V and J are TRBV28 and TRBJ2-2; D ambiguous. Trimming left V 7 bases short and J 7 bases short, with 13 bases between. CDR3 length: 13 residues. The germline gives CDR1 MDHEN, CDR2 SYDVKM. CDR3 sequence reads: CASTLGYVGELFF. The CDR3 nucleotides read TGTGCCAGCACTCTGGGGTACGTCGGGGAGCTGTTTTTT.

The chain has TRBV7-2 and TRBJ1-1; D not resolved. Germline V CDR1 and CDR2: SGHTA, FQGNSA. Trimming left V 4 bases short and J 0 bases short, with 12 bases between. There are 15 residues in the CDR3. The chain's CDR3 is CASSYYGRMNTEAFF. The CDR3 DNA follows: TGTGCCAGCAGCTACTATGGACGGATGAACACTGAAGCTTTCTTT.

The table lists this clonotype with many counts. V gene TRBV7-6 combines with J gene TRBJ2-1; D might be TRBD1 (6 bases). The CDR3 extends over 16 amino acids. Germline loops: CDR1 SGHVS, CDR2 FNYEAQ. Trimming removed 0 bases at V and 8 bases at J, with 17 bases between. The CDR3 nucleotides read TGTGCCAGCAGCTTAGCAAGGATCCCAGGGGCCGATGAGCAGTTCTTC. Amino acids: CASSLARIPGADEQFF.